Given below is one T cell receptor (beta chain) in context. Ten or more counts support this clonotype. Its antigen is not yet known. No clone much larger than this one lies a single base away; base qualities are absent. The method behind the library was PCR. Instrument used: Illumina HiSeq 2500. TCR library preparation used molecular barcoding, with unique molecular identifiers applied to normalize quantification of the TCRbeta repertoire. TCRdb trimmed the raw reads at Q25, called clones with MiXCR and kept productive beta chains. Identical CDR3 proteins give one entry, which carries the most common genes and DNA. This sample gives fewer than 350,000 distinct CDR3 sequences in total; around 7.3% of them show up just once. The top ten clonotypes cover approximately 9.6% of the sample. The sample belongs to a study of T-cell reconstitution after alpha-beta-depleted transplantation in children (dated by TCRdb to 2016 to 2017). Some background on the complete study: The study quantitatively tracked T-cell immune reconstitution after TCRalphabeta/CD19-depleted allogeneic hematopoietic cell transplantation in children using TCR repertoire profiling.

Results and caveats for the whole study, not just this receptor: In some patients, the high TCRbeta diversity seen at day 60 was put down to recipient T cells and intrathymic progenitors that had survived conditioning. The apparently early alphabetaT-cell count recovery about two months after transplant was reportedly dependent on only several hundred rapidly expanded clones derived from non-depleted graft cells. Over subsequent months, a decline in hyperexpanded clone frequencies was noted, and after one year, T-cell counts and TCRbeta diversity were mostly ascribed to newly produced T cells.

The germline V gene (reference sequence) specifies DFQATT as CDR1 and SNEGSKA as CDR2. V loses 4 bases, J loses 3 bases, and the germline ends lie 10 bases apart. CDR3 length: 12 amino acids, cysteine to phenylalanine. The kept DNA is CDR3 alone, 36 bases in frame from the first base. The meaning of the sample's treatment or condition label: allogeneic hematopoietic cell transplantation with graft depleted of TCRalphabeta T cells and CD19 B cells. The children who served as transplant recipients had been given grafts of TCRalphabeta/CD19-depleted allogeneic hematopoietic cells. The sample consisted of peripheral blood, taken 360 days after TCRalphabeta/CD19-depleted stem cell transplant. The TCR sequence derives from a female patient aged 2 to 10 who had a stem cell transplant for Fanconi anemia, so the T cells may come from the graft donor. In this chain, TRBV20-1 is recombined with TRBJ2-7; the D gene identity is not certain. CDR3 sequence: CSAKDTIYEQYF. Here is the DNA: TGCAGTGCTAAAGACACAATCTACGAGCAGTACTTC.